The source of this T cell receptor beta chain is a study of blood T cell repertoires in COVID-19. Study context: Samples came from the United States, Italy and Spain, spanning acute and convalescent COVID-19. PBMCs, B-cell-depleted T cells, or T cells provided the cDNA or gDNA that made up the material.

TCRdb's table, derived via immunoSEQ multiplex PCR, lists solely in-frame clones and lacks some. The table shows roughly 200,000 clones, with 75% to 85% occurring only once. Sequences were obtained from peripheral blood. This TCR came from a woman aged 25 to 45 with COVID-19, enrolled during active disease.

The CDR3 nucleotides read TGTGCCAGCAGTAAACAGGGGGCATCCTATAATTCACCCCTCCACTTT. Translating it yields CASSKQGASYNSPLHF. This chain links TRBV27 with TRBJ1-6; 9 nucleotides align to TRBD1. Losses at the gene ends were 5 bases for V and 1 base for J; bases not matched to a gene: 3. The CDR3 is 16 residues long. Germline loops: CDR1 MNHEY, CDR2 SMNVEV (reference sequence).